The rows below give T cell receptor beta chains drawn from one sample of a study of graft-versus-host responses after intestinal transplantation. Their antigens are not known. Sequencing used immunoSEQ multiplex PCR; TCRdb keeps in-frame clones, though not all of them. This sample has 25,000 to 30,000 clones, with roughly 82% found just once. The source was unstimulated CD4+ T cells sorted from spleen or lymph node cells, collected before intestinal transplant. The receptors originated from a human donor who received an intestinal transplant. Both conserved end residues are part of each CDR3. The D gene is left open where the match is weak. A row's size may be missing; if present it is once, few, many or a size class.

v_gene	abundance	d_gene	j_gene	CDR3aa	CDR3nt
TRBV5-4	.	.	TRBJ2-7	CASSSLPGDEQYF	TGTGCCAGCAGCTCCCTCCCCGGGGACGAGCAGTACTTC
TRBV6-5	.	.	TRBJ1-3	CGEGLGNTIYF	TGTGGGGAAGGTCTTGGAAACACCATATATTTT
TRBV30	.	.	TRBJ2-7	CAWSVAYEQYF	TGTGCCTGGAGTGTCGCCTACGAGCAGTACTTC
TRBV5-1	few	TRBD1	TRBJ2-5	CASSLGDTGGETQYF	TGCGCCAGCAGCTTGGGGGATACAGGGGGAGAGACCCAGTACTTC
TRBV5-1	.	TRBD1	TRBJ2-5	CASSLGTEYQETQYF	TGCGCCAGCAGCTTAGGGACAGAATACCAAGAGACCCAGTACTTC
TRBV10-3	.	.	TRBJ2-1	CAISGGKGPDEQFF	TGTGCCATCAGTGGGGGGAAGGGTCCCGATGAGCAGTTCTTC
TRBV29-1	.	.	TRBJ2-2	CSALTGAAGELFF	TGCAGCGCCCTGACTGGGGCGGCCGGGGAGCTGTTTTTT
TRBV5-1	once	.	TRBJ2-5	CASSLRIGRETQYF	TGCGCCAGCAGCTTGAGGATCGGGCGTGAGACCCAGTACTTC
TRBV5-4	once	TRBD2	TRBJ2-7	CASTLSGGTFYEQYF	TGTGCCAGCACCTTAAGCGGGGGGACCTTCTACGAGCAGTACTTC
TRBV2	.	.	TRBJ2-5	CASIGLTETQYF	TGTGCCAGCATTGGACTAACAGAGACCCAGTACTTC
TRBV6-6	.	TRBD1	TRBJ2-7	CASRDRGNYEQYF	TGTGCCAGCAGGGACAGGGGCAACTACGAGCAGTACTTC
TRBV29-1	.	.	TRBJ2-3	CSVEPRKGTDTQYF	TGCAGCGTTGAACCCCGTAAGGGCACAGATACGCAGTATTTT
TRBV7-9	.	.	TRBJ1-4	CASSWRNEKLFF	TGTGCCAGCAGCTGGCGGAATGAAAAACTGTTTTTT
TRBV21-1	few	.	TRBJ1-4	CASTLTWTDEKLFF	TGTGCCAGCACCCTAACCTGGACAGATGAAAAACTGTTTTTT
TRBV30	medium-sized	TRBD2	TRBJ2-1	CAWSSRGLAGGEQFF	TGTGCCTGGAGTTCGAGGGGACTAGCGGGAGGTGAGCAGTTCTTC
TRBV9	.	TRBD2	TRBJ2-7	CASSPGITSAYEQYF	TGTGCCAGCAGCCCAGGCATAACTAGCGCCTACGAGCAGTACTTC
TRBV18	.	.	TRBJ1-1	CASSPSGETEAFF	TGTGCCAGCTCACCGTCAGGGGAAACTGAAGCTTTCTTT
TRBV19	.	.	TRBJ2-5	CASSMRETQYF	TGTGCCAGTAGTATGCGAGAGACCCAGTACTTC
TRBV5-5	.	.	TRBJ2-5	CASSRPTSGGGETQYF	TGTGCCAGCAGCCGACCGACTTCGGGGGGCGGGGAGACCCAGTACTTC
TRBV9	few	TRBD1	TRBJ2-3	CASSPHIRQGRTTDTQYF	TGTGCCAGCAGCCCCCACATTCGACAGGGCCGAACGACAGATACGCAGTATTTT
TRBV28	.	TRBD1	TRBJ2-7	CASNFGQGRGYEQYF	TGTGCCAGCAACTTTGGACAGGGTAGAGGATACGAGCAGTACTTC
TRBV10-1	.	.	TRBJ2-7	CASSESKSYEQYF	TGCGCCAGCAGTGAGTCGAAGAGCTACGAGCAGTACTTC
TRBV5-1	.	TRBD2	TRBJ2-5	CASSLDASGGQETQYF	TGCGCCAGCAGCTTGGATGCTAGCGGGGGCCAAGAGACCCAGTACTTC
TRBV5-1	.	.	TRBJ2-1	CASSLSNPGNEEFF	TGCGCCAGCAGCCTTTCAAACCCGGGAAACGAGGAGTTCTTC
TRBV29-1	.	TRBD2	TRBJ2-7	CSVEALWTSGGTYEQYF	TGCAGCGTTGAAGCCCTATGGACTAGCGGGGGAACCTACGAGCAGTACTTC
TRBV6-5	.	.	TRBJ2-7	CASSATGSSYEQYF	TGTGCCAGCAGTGCGACAGGATCATCCTACGAGCAGTACTTC
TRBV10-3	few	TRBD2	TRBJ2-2	CATIAGLNTGELFF	TGTGCCACTATAGCGGGATTGAACACCGGGGAGCTGTTTTTT
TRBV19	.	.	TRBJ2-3	CASSINFGTDTQYF	TGTGCCAGTAGTATCAACTTTGGCACAGATACGCAGTATTTT
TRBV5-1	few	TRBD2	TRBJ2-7	CASSWGTSGRAGYPNYEQYF	TGCGCCAGCAGCTGGGGGACTAGCGGGAGGGCCGGGTATCCCAATTACGAGCAGTACTTC
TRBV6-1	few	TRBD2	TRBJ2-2	CASRTSGNTGELFF	TGTGCCAGCAGGACTAGCGGAAACACCGGGGAGCTGTTTTTT
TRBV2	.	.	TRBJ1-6	CARQGIYNSPLHF	TGTGCGAGGCAGGGGATCTATAATTCACCCCTCCACTTT
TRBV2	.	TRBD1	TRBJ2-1	CASSELRRGLYNEQFF	TGTGCCAGCAGTGAACTTCGCAGGGGGCTTTACAATGAGCAGTTCTTC
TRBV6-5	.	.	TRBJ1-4	CASSFTWTGEKLFF	TGTGCCAGCAGTTTTACATGGACGGGTGAAAAACTGTTTTTT
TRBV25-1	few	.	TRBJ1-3	CASSEPGHSGNTIYF	TGTGCCAGCAGTGAACCGGGACACTCTGGAAACACCATATATTTT